One sample yielded the 24 T cell receptor beta chains listed below, sequenced in a study of shared clonotypes between healthy human individuals. The table came from immunoSEQ multiplex PCR; TCRdb's copy has only in-frame clones and leaves some out. The table has about 2.2 million clones, 93% seen once. CD45RO-negative CD8 cells positively selected for CCR7 made up the naive population, which excluded terminally differentiated effector memory CD45RA+ cells. Specimen: naive CD8+ T cells from PBMCs. The receptors were sampled from a man between 18 and 35 years old in good health. Some clones in this sample may be carry-over from other donors' samples.

This chain connects TRBV4-1 to TRBJ2-1; D is unresolved. CDR1 is MGHRA and CDR2 is YSYEKL in the germline V gene. V lost 1 base to trimming and J lost 3 bases, with 7 bases between them. This CDR3 has 14 amino acids. The chain's CDR3 is CASSQVAVYNEQFF. The CDR3 DNA follows: TGCGCCAGCAGCCAAGTGGCGGTCTACAATGAGCAGTTCTTC.

This chain's CDR3 is CASSRLARSADTQYF. CDR3 in DNA: TGCGCCAGCAGCCGCCTAGCGCGATCGGCAGATACGCAGTATTTT. This chain connects TRBV4-1 to TRBJ2-3, with D maybe TRBD2 (6 bases). Trimming left V 4 bases short and J 4 bases short, with 15 bases between. The germline gives CDR1 MGHRA, CDR2 YSYEKL. This CDR3 contains 15 residues.

This clone appeared once. The rearrangement joins TRBV9 to TRBJ1-1, with a tentative D call TRBD1 (5 bases). Germline CDR1 and CDR2: SGDLS and YYNGEE. V shed 4 bases and J shed 1 base, with 11 bases lying between them. The CDR3 sequence is 14 residues long. The CDR3 nucleotides read TGTGCCAGCAGCACGGGACCGTCGAACACTGAAGCTTTCTTT. It encodes CASSTGPSNTEAFF.

A single count supports this clone. The chain has TRBV4-3 and TRBJ1-2; 12 bases line up with TRBD1. The V gene end was trimmed by 5 bases and the J gene end by 4 bases; junction bases not matched to a gene: 11. Per germline, CDR1 LGHNA and CDR2 YSLEER. The CDR3 loop spans 17 amino acids. CDR3 nucleotides: TGCGCCAGCAGCGACCGGGACAGGGGGCGCGGAAGCTATGGCTACACCTTC. This encodes CASSDRDRGRGSYGYTF.

Note on this clone: Additional DNA sequences in this sample encode the identical CDR3. The genes are TRBV7-9 and TRBJ2-5; D is ambiguous. The V end was cut by 6 bases, the J end by 4 bases, with 6 bases between. CDR1 and CDR2 from the germline V gene are SEHNR and FQNEAQ (reference sequence). This CDR3 region has 11 residues. CDR3: CASRVGETQYF. DNA of the CDR3: TGTGCCAGCAGAGTGGGAGAGACCCAGTACTTC.

This clone was counted between two and nine times. This chain uses TRBV9 with TRBJ2-7; D remains unclear. With 0 bases removed from V and 0 bases from J, the gap between germline ends came to 10 bases. The CDR3 extends over 15 amino acids. The germline V gene encodes CDR1 SGDLS and CDR2 YYNGEE. This chain's CDR3 is CASSVGWQTSYEQYF. The CDR3 DNA follows: TGTGCCAGCAGCGTAGGGTGGCAGACCTCCTACGAGCAGTACTTC.

DNA for the CDR3: TGTGCCAGCAGCCGCCTCCGGGGAGTCTCGGGGGTTGAGCAGTTCTTC. Encoded protein: CASSRLRGVSGVEQFF. The rearrangement uses TRBV7-3 and TRBJ2-1, with D perhaps matching TRBD2 (6 bases). The CDR3 loop spans 16 amino acids. The V end lost 5 bases, the J end lost 9 bases, and 23 bases lay between the germline ends. Germline V gives CDR1 SGHTA, CDR2 FQGTGA.

This rearrangement joins TRBV2 to TRBJ2-1; D is unclear. The V gene's germline CDR1 is SNHLY and CDR2 FYNNEI. The CDR3 is made up of 10 amino acids. Between the trimmed V and J ends, which lost 8 bases and 6 bases, there was a span of 5 bases. The CDR3 DNA reads TGTGCCAGCTCAAGCAATGAGCAGTTCTTC. It translates to CASSSNEQFF.

The chain employs TRBV28 and TRBJ1-1; 8 bases are shared with TRBD1. The CDR3 sequence is 14 residues long. V was pared by 5 bases and J by 6 bases, with 8 bases of the junction left unmatched. CDR1 is MDHEN, CDR2 SYDVKM, per germline. CDR3 in amino acids: CASSPRNRGAEAFF. The CDR3, as DNA: TGTGCCAGCAGTCCGAGGAACAGGGGGGCTGAAGCTTTCTTT.

The rearrangement joins TRBV27 to TRBJ1-3, with D perhaps TRBD1 (5 bases). V shed 3 bases and J shed 3 bases, with 12 bases lying between them. Germline-derived CDR1 and CDR2 are MNHEY and SMNVEV (reference sequence). The CDR3 length is 15 residues. CDR3 amino acids: CASSFRGPGGNTIYF. CDR3 coding DNA: TGTGCCAGCAGTTTTAGGGGCCCGGGTGGAAACACCATATATTTT.

The rearrangement links TRBV28 to TRBJ2-7; D is unclear. This CDR3 is 12 amino acids long. CDR1 is MDHEN, CDR2 SYDVKM, per germline. V was shortened by 2 bases and J by 3 bases, with 5 bases between the two germline ends. This chain's CDR3 is CASSLMDYEQYF. In DNA, the CDR3 is TGTGCCAGCAGTTTAATGGACTACGAGCAGTACTTC.

The V call is TRBV13, the J call TRBJ2-7; D is uncertain. Trimming shortened V by 1 base and J by 6 bases, and 10 bases separated the two germline ends. Germline CDR1 PRHDT, CDR2 FYEKMQ (reference sequence). This CDR3 region has 13 residues. CDR3 in amino acids: CASSLVGFFEQYF. The CDR3 nucleotides are TGTGCCAGCAGCTTAGTGGGGTTCTTCGAGCAGTACTTC.

The V gene is TRBV9, the J gene TRBJ2-3; TRBD2 agrees at 8 bases. CDR1 and CDR2 from the germline V gene are SGDLS and YYNGEE. V trimming: 1 base; J trimming: 2 bases; junction bases outside the gene matches: 9. There are 17 residues in the CDR3. The CDR3 nucleotides are TGTGCCAGCAGCGTATGGGCTAGCGGGTTACTCACAGATACGCAGTATTTT. This gives the protein CASSVWASGLLTDTQYF.

V and J are TRBV27 and TRBJ1-2; no clear D gene. The germline CDR1 and CDR2 sequences are MNHEY and SMNVEV (reference sequence). The CDR3 consists of 18 residues. Trimming removed 3 bases at V and 5 bases at J, with 25 bases between. Written as DNA, the CDR3 is TGTGCCAGCAGTTTTGTTGATGGTGTAAGGGAAACACCTTATGGCTACACCTTC. Encoded protein: CASSFVDGVRETPYGYTF.

This rearrangement joins TRBV7-8 to TRBJ2-5; D perhaps matches TRBD2 (5 bases). CDR1 and CDR2 (germline): SGHVS, FQNEAQ. Between the trimmed V and J ends, which lost 6 bases and 5 bases, there was a span of 13 bases. This CDR3 has 13 residues. CDR3 loop: CASRIWTGETQYF. DNA for the CDR3: TGTGCCAGCAGAATTTGGACTGGTGAGACCCAGTACTTC.

The chain is built from TRBV6-6 and TRBJ2-3, with 11 nucleotides matching TRBD2. The CDR3 covers 14 residues. Germline CDR1 is MNHNY and CDR2 is SVGAGI (reference sequence). Germline trimming cut 10 bases from V and 4 bases from J; bases unmatched to any gene: 7. CDR3: CATGTSGHADTQYF. The DNA for the CDR3 is TGTGCCACCGGGACTAGCGGACACGCAGATACGCAGTATTTT.

CDR3 coding DNA: TGTGCCAGCAGTTGGCGAGACAGCACCTACGAGCAGTACTTC. This gives the protein CASSWRDSTYEQYF. The chain links TRBV6-6 to TRBJ2-7; TRBD1 is a possible D gene (5 bases). The germline gives CDR1 MNHNY, CDR2 SVGAGI (reference sequence). The length of the CDR3 is 14 residues. V lost 4 bases and J 2 bases, leaving 12 bases between the germline ends.

The chain combines TRBV6-5 with TRBJ1-5, with 7 bases lining up with TRBD1. The J segment lost 7 bases and the V segment lost 0 bases, leaving 9 bases of the junction unmatched. CDR1 and CDR2 from the germline V gene are MNHEY and SVGAGI. The CDR3 extends over 16 amino acids. CDR3 in amino acids: CASSYSNRGVGQPQHF. The CDR3 DNA reads as TGTGCCAGCAGTTACTCGAACAGGGGTGTTGGGCAGCCCCAGCATTTT.

The chain uses TRBV9 and TRBJ2-7; the D is unclear. CDR3 length: 13 residues. Trimming took 4 bases from V and 5 from J, leaving 13 bases between them. CDR1 SGDLS and CDR2 YYNGEE come from the germline V gene. The CDR3 reads CASSPAIPDEQYF. The CDR3 coding sequence is TGTGCCAGCAGCCCCGCGATCCCTGACGAGCAGTACTTC.

The V and J genes are TRBV15 and TRBJ2-7; 7 bases agree with TRBD1. Germline V lookup: CDR1 LNHNV, CDR2 YYDKDF (reference sequence). Losses at the gene ends were 3 bases for V and 3 bases for J; bases not matched to a gene: 11. This CDR3 spans 16 amino acids. The CDR3 region has the DNA TGTGCCACCAGCAGGGATAGGGGGACAGCCTACTACGAGCAGTACTTC. Protein: CATSRDRGTAYYEQYF.

This rearrangement joins TRBV12-5 to TRBJ2-1; possibly TRBD1 for D (6 bases). CDR3 size: 18 residues. The germline gives CDR1 LGHNT, CDR2 FRNRAP. V was trimmed by 6 bases and J by 0 bases, leaving 21 bases between them. CDR3 loop: CASGLDPGHLSSYNEQFF. The DNA of the CDR3 is TGTGCTAGTGGACTGGACCCGGGACACCTTAGCTCCTACAATGAGCAGTTCTTC.

Points on this clone: In the same sample, other DNA sequences code for this CDR3. V gene TRBV27 combines with J gene TRBJ2-3; D is ambiguous. The CDR3 is made up of 14 amino acids. V dropped 0 bases and J dropped 2 bases, with 6 bases sitting between them. Germline V gene data show CDR1 as MNHEY and CDR2 as SMNVEV (reference sequence). CDR3 sequence: CASSLSRSTDTQYF. CDR3 bases: TGTGCCAGCAGTTTATCCCGGTCCACAGATACGCAGTATTTT.

V usage is TRBV7-8 and J usage is TRBJ2-1, with TRBD2 matching over 15 bases. Germline V lookup: CDR1 SGHVS, CDR2 FQNEAQ. The trim removed 3 bases at V and 8 bases at J, leaving 5 bases unmatched. CDR3 size: 16 residues. The CDR3 spells CASSFRTSGRADEQFF. In DNA form, the CDR3 reads TGTGCCAGCAGCTTCCGGACTAGCGGGAGGGCGGATGAGCAGTTCTTC.

The chain recombines TRBV19 with TRBJ2-1; 9 bases agree with TRBD2. The trim removed 3 bases at V and 5 bases at J, leaving 5 bases unmatched. This CDR3 comprises 15 residues. Germline V gene lookup returns CDR1 LNHDA and CDR2 SQIVND (reference sequence). The CDR3 protein is CASSILGLANNEQFF. DNA for the CDR3: TGTGCCAGTAGTATTTTGGGACTAGCTAACAATGAGCAGTTCTTC.